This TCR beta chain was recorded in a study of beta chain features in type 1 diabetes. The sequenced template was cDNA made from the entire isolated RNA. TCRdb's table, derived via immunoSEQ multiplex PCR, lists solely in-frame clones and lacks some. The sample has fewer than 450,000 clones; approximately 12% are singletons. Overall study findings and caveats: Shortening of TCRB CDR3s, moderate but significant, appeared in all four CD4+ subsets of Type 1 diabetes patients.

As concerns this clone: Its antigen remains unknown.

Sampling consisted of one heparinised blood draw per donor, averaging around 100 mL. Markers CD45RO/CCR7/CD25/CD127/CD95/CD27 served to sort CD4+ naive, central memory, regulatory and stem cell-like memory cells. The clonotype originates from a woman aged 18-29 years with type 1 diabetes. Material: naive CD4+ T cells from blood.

CDR3 nucleotides: TGTGCCAGCAGTCTTATCGGACAGCACAATGAGCAGTTCTTC. Protein sequence: CASSLIGQHNEQFF. V gene TRBV6-5 combines with J gene TRBJ2-1, with D tentatively TRBD1 (6 bases). Between the trimmed V and J ends, which lost 5 bases and 5 bases, there was a span of 13 bases. Germline V lookup: CDR1 MNHEY, CDR2 SVGAGI. This CDR3 contains 14 residues.